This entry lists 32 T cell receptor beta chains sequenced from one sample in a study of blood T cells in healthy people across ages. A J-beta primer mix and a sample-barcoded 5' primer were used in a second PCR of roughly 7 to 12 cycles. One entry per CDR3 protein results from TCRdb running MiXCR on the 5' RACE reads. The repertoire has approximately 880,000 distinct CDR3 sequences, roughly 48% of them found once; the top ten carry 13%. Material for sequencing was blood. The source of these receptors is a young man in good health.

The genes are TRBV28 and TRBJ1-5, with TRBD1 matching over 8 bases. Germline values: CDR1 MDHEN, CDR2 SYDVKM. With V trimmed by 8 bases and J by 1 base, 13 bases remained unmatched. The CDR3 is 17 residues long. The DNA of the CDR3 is TGTGCCAGCCGCAGTTCTGGACAGGGACGAAGCAATCAGCCCCAGCATTTT. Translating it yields CASRSSGQGRSNQPQHF. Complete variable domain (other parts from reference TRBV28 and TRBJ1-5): DVKVTQSSRYLVKRTGEKVFLECVQDMDHENMFWYRQDPGLGLRLIYFSYDVKMKEKGDIPEGYSVSREKKERFSLILESASTNQTSMYLCASRSSGQGRSNQPQHFGDGTRLSIL.

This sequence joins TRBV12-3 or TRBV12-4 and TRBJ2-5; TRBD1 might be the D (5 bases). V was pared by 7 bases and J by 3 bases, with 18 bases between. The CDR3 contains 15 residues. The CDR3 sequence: CASTLGQGAKETQYF. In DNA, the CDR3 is TGTGCCAGCACCTTGGGGCAGGGCGCGAAAGAGACCCAGTACTTC.

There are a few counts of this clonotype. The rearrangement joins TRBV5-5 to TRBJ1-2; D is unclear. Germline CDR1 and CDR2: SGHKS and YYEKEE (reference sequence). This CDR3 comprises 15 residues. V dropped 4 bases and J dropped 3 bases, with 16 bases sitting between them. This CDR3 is CASSADEGAYYGYTF. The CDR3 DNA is TGTGCCAGCAGCGCCGATGAGGGTGCATACTATGGCTACACCTTC.

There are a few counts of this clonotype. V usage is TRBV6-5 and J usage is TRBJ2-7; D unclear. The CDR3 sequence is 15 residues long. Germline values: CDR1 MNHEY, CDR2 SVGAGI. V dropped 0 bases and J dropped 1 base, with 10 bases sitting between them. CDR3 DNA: TGTGCCAGCAGTTACTCTTCAGACTTGTCCTACGAGCAGTACTTC. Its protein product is CASSYSSDLSYEQYF.

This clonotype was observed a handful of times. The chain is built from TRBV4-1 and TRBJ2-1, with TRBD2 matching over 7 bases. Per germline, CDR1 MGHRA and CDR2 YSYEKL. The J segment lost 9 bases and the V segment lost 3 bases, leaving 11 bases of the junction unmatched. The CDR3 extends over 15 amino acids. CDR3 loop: CASSQPRPSGTEQFF. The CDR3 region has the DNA TGCGCCAGCAGCCAGCCCCGACCTAGCGGCACTGAGCAGTTCTTC.

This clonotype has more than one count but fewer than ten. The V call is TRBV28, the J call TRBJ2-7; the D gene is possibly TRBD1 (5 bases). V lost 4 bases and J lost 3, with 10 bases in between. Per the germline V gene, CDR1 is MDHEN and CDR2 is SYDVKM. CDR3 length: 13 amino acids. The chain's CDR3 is CASSYRWGYEQYF. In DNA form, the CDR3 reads TGTGCCAGCAGTTACAGGTGGGGCTACGAGCAGTACTTC.

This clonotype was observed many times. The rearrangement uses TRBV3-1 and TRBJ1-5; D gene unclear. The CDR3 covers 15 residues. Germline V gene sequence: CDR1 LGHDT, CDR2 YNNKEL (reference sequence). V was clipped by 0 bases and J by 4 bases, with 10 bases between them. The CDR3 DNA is TGTGCCAGCAGCCAAGATCATTCGCCAAATCAGCCCCAGCATTTT. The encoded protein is CASSQDHSPNQPQHF.

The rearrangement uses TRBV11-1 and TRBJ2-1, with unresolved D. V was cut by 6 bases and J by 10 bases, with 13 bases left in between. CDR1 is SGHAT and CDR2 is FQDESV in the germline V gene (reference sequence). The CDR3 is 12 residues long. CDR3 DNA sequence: TGTGCCAGCAGTCAACCCCCCGGGGAGCAGTTCTTC. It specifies CASSQPPGEQFF.

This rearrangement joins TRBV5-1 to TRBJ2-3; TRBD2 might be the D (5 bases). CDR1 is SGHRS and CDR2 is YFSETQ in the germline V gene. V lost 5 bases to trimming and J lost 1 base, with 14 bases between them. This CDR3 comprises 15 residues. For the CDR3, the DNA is TGCGCCAGCAGATCGGCTAGCCATCGCACAGATACGCAGTATTTT. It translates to CASRSASHRTDTQYF.

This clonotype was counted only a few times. The CDR3 reads CASSIPGGEQYF. CDR3 DNA sequence: TGTGCCAGCAGTATACCTGGGGGGGAGCAGTACTTC. This chain links TRBV6-5 with TRBJ2-7; possible D gene TRBD2, 6 bases. CDR1 and CDR2 from the germline V gene are MNHEY and SVGAGI. CDR3 length: 12 amino acids. V was clipped by 5 bases and J by 7 bases, with 12 bases between them.

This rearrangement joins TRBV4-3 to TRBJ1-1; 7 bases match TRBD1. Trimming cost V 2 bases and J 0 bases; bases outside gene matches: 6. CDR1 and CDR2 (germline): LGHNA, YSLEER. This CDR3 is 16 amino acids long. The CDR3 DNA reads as TGCGCCAGCAGCCAATCGACAGGGCCCATGAACACTGAAGCTTTCTTT. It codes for CASSQSTGPMNTEAFF.

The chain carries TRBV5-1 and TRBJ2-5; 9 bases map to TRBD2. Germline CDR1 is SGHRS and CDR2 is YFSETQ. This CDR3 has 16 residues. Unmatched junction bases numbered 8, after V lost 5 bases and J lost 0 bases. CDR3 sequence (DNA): TGCGCCAGCAGTGCTGGACTAGCGACGTACCAAGAGACCCAGTACTTC. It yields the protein CASSAGLATYQETQYF.

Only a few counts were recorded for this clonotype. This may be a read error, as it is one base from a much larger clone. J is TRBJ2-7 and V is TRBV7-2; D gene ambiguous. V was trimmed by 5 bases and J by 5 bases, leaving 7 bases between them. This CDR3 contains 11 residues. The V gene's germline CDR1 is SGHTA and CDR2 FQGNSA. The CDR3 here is CASSPRHEQYF. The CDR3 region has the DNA TGTGCCAGCAGCCCCCGCCACGAGCAGTACTTC.

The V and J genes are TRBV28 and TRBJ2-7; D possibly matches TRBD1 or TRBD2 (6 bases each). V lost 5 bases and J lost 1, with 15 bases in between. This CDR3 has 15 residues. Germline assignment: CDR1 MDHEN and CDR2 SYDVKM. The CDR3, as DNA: TGTGCCAGCAGTACTAGTGGGGGGCTTTCCTACGAGCAGTACTTC. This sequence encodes CASSTSGGLSYEQYF.

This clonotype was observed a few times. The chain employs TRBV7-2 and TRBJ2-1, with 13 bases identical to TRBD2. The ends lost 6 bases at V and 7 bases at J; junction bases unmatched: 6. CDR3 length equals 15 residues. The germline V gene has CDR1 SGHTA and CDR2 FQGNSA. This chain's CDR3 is CASRRTSGGGNEQFF. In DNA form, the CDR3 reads TGTGCCAGCAGGCGCACTAGCGGGGGGGGGAATGAGCAGTTCTTC.

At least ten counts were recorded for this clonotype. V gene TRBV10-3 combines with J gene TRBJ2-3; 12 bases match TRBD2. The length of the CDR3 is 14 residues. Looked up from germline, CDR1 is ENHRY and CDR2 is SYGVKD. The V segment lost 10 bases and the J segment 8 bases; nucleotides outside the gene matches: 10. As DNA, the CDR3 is TGTGCCACCGTCGGGACTAGCGGGTCTCGTACGCAGTATTTT. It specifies CATVGTSGSRTQYF.

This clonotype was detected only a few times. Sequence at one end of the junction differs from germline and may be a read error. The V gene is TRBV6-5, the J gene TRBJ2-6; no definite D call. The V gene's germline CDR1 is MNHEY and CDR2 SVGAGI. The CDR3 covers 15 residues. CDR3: CASSDSVTGANVLTF. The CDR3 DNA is TGTGCCAGCAGTGACTCGGTAACTGGGGCCAACGTCCTGACTTTC.

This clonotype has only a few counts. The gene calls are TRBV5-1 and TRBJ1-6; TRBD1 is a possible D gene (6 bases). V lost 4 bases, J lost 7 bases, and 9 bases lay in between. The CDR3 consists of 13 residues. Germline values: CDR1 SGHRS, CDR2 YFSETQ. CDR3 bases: TGCGCCAGCAGCGCCGGACAGAATTCACCCCTCCACTTT. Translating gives CASSAGQNSPLHF.

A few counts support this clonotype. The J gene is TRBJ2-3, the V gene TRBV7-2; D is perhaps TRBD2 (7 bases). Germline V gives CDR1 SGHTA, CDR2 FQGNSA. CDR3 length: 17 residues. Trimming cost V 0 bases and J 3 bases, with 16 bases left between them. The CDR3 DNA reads TGTGCCAGCAGCTTAGCGCTAAAAGGGGGGGCGACAGATACGCAGTATTTT. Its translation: CASSLALKGGATDTQYF.

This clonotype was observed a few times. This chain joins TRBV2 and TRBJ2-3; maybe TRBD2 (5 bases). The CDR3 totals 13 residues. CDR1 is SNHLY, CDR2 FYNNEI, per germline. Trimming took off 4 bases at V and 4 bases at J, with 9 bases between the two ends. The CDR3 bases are TGTGCCAGCAGTGCTAGCCCGGCAGATACGCAGTATTTT. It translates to CASSASPADTQYF.

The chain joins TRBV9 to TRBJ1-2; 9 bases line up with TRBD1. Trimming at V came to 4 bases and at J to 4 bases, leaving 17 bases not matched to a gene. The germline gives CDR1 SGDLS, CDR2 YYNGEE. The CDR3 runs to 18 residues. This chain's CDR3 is CASSPRTGQGRMLYGYTF. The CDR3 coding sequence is TGTGCCAGCAGCCCAAGAACGGGACAGGGCCGAATGCTCTATGGCTACACCTTC. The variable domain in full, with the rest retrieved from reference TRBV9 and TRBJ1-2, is DSGVTQTPKHLITATGQRVTLRCSPRSGDLSVYWYQQSLDQGLQFLIQYYNGEERAKGNILERFSAQQFPDLHSELNLSSLELGDSALYFCASSPRTGQGRMLYGYTFGSGTRLTVV.

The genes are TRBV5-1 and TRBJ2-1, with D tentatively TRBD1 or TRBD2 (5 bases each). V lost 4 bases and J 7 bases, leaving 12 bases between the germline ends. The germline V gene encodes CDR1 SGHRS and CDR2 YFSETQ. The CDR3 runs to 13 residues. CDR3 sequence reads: CASSGDASNEQFF. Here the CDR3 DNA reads TGCGCCAGCAGCGGGGACGCCTCGAATGAGCAGTTCTTC.

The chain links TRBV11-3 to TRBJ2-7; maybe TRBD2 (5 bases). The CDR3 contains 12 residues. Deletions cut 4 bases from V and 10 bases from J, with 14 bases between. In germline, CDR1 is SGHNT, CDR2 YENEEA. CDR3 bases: TGTGCCAGCAGCTCCGAGGGTTGTATTCAGTACTTC. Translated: CASSSEGCIQYF. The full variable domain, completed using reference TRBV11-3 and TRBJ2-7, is EAGVVQSPRYKIIEKKQPVAFWCNPISGHNTLYWYLQNLGQGPELLIRYENEEAVDDSQLPKDRFSAERLKGVDSTLKIQPAELGDSAVYLCASSSEGCIQYFGPGTRLTVT.

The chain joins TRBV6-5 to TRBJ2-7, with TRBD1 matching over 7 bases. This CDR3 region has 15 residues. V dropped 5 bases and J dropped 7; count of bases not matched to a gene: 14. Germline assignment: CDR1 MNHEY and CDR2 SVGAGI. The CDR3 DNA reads TGTGCCAGCAGTCCACGGGGACAGAAAAACAATGAGCAGTACTTC. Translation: CASSPRGQKNNEQYF.

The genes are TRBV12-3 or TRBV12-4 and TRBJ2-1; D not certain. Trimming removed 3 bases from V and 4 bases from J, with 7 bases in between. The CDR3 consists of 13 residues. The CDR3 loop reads CASSFFGYNEQFF. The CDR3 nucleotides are TGTGCCAGCAGTTTCTTCGGTTACAATGAGCAGTTCTTC.

The CDR3 region has the DNA TGCGCCAGCAGCTTGCGGGGGGGGCCCTCTTACAATGAGCAGTTCTTC. It specifies CASSLRGGPSYNEQFF. The chain employs TRBV5-1 and TRBJ2-1; 8 nucleotides match TRBD2. Germline V gene sequence: CDR1 SGHRS, CDR2 YFSETQ. With V trimmed by 1 base and J by 4 bases, 7 bases remained unmatched. This CDR3 is 16 amino acids long. The full variable domain, its missing parts supplied by reference TRBV5-1 and TRBJ2-1, is KAGVTQTPRYLIKTRGQQVTLSCSPISGHRSVSWYQQTPGQGLQFLFEYFSETQRNKGNFPGRFSGRQFSNSRSEMNVSTLELGDSALYLCASSLRGGPSYNEQFFGPGTRLTVL.

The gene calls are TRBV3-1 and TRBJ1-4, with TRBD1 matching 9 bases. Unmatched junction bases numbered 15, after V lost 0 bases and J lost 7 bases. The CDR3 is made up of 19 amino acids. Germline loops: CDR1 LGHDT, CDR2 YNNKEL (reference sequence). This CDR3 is CASSQDRGQGISSGEKLFF. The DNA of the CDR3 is TGTGCCAGCAGCCAAGATCGGGGACAGGGAATTTCTAGTGGTGAAAAACTGTTTTTT.

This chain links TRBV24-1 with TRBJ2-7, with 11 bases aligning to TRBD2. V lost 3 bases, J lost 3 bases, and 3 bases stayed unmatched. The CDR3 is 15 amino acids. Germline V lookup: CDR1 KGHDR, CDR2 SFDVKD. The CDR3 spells CATSDGTSGYYEQYF. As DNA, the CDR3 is TGTGCCACCAGTGATGGGACTAGCGGTTACTACGAGCAGTACTTC.

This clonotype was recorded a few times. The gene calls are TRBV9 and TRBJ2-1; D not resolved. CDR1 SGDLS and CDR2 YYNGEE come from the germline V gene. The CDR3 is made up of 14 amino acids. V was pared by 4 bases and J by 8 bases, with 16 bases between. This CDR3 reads CASSPKISADEQFF. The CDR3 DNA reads TGTGCCAGCAGCCCCAAGATAAGCGCCGATGAGCAGTTCTTC. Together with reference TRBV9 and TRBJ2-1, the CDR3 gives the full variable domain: DSGVTQTPKHLITATGQRVTLRCSPRSGDLSVYWYQQSLDQGLQFLIQYYNGEERAKGNILERFSAQQFPDLHSELNLSSLELGDSALYFCASSPKISADEQFFGPGTRLTVL.

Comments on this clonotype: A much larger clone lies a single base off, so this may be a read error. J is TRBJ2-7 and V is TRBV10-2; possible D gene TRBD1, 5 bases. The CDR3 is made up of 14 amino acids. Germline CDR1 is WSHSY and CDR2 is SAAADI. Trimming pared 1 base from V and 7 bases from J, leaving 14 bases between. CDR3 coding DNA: TGCGCCAGCAGTGAGTGGGGCGCATACAATGAGCAGTACTTC. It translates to CASSEWGAYNEQYF.

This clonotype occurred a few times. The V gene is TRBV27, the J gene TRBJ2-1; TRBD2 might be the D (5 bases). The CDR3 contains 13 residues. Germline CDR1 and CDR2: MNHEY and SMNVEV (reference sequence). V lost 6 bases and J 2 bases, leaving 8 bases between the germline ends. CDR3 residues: CASRDFTYNEQFF. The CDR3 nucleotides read TGTGCCAGCAGGGACTTTACCTACAATGAGCAGTTCTTC.

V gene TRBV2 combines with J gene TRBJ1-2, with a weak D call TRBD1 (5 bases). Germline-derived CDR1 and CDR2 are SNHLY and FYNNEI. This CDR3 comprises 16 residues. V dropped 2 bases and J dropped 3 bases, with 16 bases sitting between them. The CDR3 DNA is TGTGCCAGCAGTGAACCCCGGGACCACACCTACTATGGCTACACCTTC. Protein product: CASSEPRDHTYYGYTF.